This is a list of T cell receptor beta chains from one sample in a study of graft-versus-host responses after intestinal transplantation. Their recognized antigens are unknown. Sequenced by immunoSEQ multiplex PCR; TCRdb stores in-frame clones only, minus some. The sample records under 100,000 clones, approximately 82% being singletons. This material consisted of unstimulated CD4+ T cells sorted from spleen or lymph node cells, taken before intestinal transplant. The receptors originated from a human donor who received an intestinal transplant. Both conserved end residues are trimmed from each CDR3. Clone size is shown for a subset of rows, as once, few, many or a class of expanded clone.

TRBJ1-2 | TRBV6-5 | . | ASSPGTGSYYGYT
TRBJ2-5 | TRBV7-9 | . | ASSLAQQETQY
TRBJ2-3 | TRBV7-2 | . | ASSLWRTDTQY
TRBJ1-2 | TRBV28 | . | ASRAEGGSYGYT
TRBJ1-2 | TRBV6-1 | . | ASSGRWGGADYGYT
TRBJ1-4 | TRBV28 | . | ASSFRGRTNEKLF
TRBJ2-1 | TRBV28 | . | ASRADSYNEQF
TRBJ1-1 | TRBV19 | . | ASSILRTGGYEAF
TRBJ2-3 | TRBV10-3 | once | AISVRQVKGTDTQY
TRBJ2-2 | TRBV9 | once | ASSVLMGELF
TRBJ1-2 | TRBV6-5 | few | ASSYLARGSGYT
TRBJ2-2 | TRBV9 | . | ASSARTSGRTGELF
TRBJ2-3 | TRBV9 | . | ASTEGAGGLVDTQY